Below are 25 T cell receptor beta chains sequenced from a single sample in a study of control samples from healthy donors and cancer patients. Produced via immunoSEQ multiplex PCR; TCRdb's table is partial and in-frame only. The sample holds some 100,000 clones, about nine tenths seen once. The material sequenced was blood. All receptors derive from a human donor in good health. The donor label of this sample is uncertain.

The V gene is TRBV10-2, the J gene TRBJ1-5; 11 bases match TRBD1. This CDR3 is built from 15 residues. Germline V CDR1 and CDR2: WSHSY, SAAADI. V trimming: 4 bases; J trimming: 6 bases; junction bases outside the gene matches: 5. The DNA of the CDR3 is TGCGCCAGCAGTGTGGACAGGGGGCCCGGTCAGCCCCAGCATTTT. The encoded protein is CASSVDRGPGQPQHF.

The chain carries TRBV11-3 and TRBJ1-1, with a weak D call TRBD1 (6 bases). V was cut by 5 bases and J by 3 bases, with 22 bases left in between. This CDR3 region has 17 residues. Per the germline V gene, CDR1 is SGHNT and CDR2 is YENEEA. The CDR3 coding sequence is TGTGCCAGCAGCCCCGTTCACAGGGTAAATAAGTACACTGAAGCTTTCTTT. Translation: CASSPVHRVNKYTEAFF.

The gene calls are TRBV2 and TRBJ1-4; the D is unclear. The CDR3 sequence is 14 residues long. The germline CDR1 and CDR2 sequences are SNHLY and FYNNEI. V lost 5 bases and J 8 bases, leaving 15 bases between the germline ends. CDR3 loop: CASSTPDGREKLFF. As DNA, the CDR3 is TGTGCCAGCAGTACACCGGACGGAAGGGAAAAACTGTTTTTT.

A single count supports this clone. V gene TRBV29-1 combines with J gene TRBJ1-1; TRBD1 might be the D (6 bases). V gave up 3 bases and J gave up 3 bases, with 14 bases separating them. The CDR3 loop spans 14 amino acids. From germline, CDR1 is SQVTM and CDR2 ANQGSEA. The CDR3 nucleotides read TGCAGCGTTGATTACAGGGTAGGAGACACTGAAGCTTTCTTT. This codes for CSVDYRVGDTEAFF.

V is TRBV3-1 (or the pseudogene TRBV3-2) and J is TRBJ2-1; 9 bases line up with TRBD1. Germline CDR1 is LGHDT and CDR2 is YNNKEL (reference sequence). The J segment lost 6 bases and the V segment lost 6 bases, leaving 3 bases of the junction unmatched. The CDR3 is 13 amino acids. CDR3 region: CASSTGGLNEQFF. The CDR3 DNA reads TGTGCCAGCAGTACAGGGGGCCTCAATGAGCAGTTCTTC.

The rearrangement joins TRBV25-1 to TRBJ2-3; possible D gene TRBD1, 6 bases. V gave up 5 bases and J gave up 2 bases, with 14 bases separating them. There are 15 residues in the CDR3. Germline assignment: CDR1 MGHDK and CDR2 SYGVNS. The CDR3 protein is CASSRGRGATDTQYF. As DNA, the CDR3 is TGTGCCAGCAGTCGGGGCAGGGGCGCCACAGATACGCAGTATTTT.

The CDR3 here is CASAPGTGYGYTF. The DNA of the CDR3 is TGCGCCAGCGCCCCGGGGACGGGCTATGGCTACACCTTC. The V gene is TRBV10-1, the J gene TRBJ1-2; D is possibly TRBD1 (5 bases). V was trimmed by 8 bases and J by 4 bases, leaving 14 bases between them. CDR3 size: 13 residues. Per the germline V gene, CDR1 is WNHNN and CDR2 is SYGVQD (reference sequence).

The chain links TRBV6-6 to TRBJ1-3; D not resolved. The germline V and J ends were trimmed by 10 bases and 0 bases, with 13 bases remaining between them. Germline V gives CDR1 MNHNY, CDR2 SVGAGI (reference sequence). CDR3 length: 14 amino acids. The CDR3 DNA is TGTGCCATCCAAAGCGGGTTCTCTGGAAACACCATATATTTT. It codes for CAIQSGFSGNTIYF.

The chain carries TRBV5-1 and TRBJ2-1, with 7 bases aligning to TRBD1. The junction had 2 bases not matched to a gene; V was cut back by 1 base and J by 1 base. Germline CDR1 is SGHRS and CDR2 is YFSETQ. CDR3 length equals 15 residues. The CDR3 protein is CASSLLQGSYNEQFF. CDR3 nucleotide sequence: TGCGCCAGCAGCTTGTTACAGGGGTCCTACAATGAGCAGTTCTTC.

This clone was picked up one time. The genes are TRBV19 and TRBJ1-1; D gene uncertain. Germline CDR1 is LNHDA and CDR2 is SQIVND (reference sequence). The V end lost 3 bases, the J end lost 6 bases, and 11 bases lay between the germline ends. The CDR3 has 13 residues. The CDR3 here is CASSMPRRAEAFF. The CDR3 region has the DNA TGTGCCAGTAGTATGCCCAGGAGGGCTGAAGCTTTCTTT.

Comment on this clone: This sample also contains other DNA sequences that code for the same CDR3. The rearrangement joins TRBV6-5 to TRBJ1-2; D is ambiguous. There are 11 residues in the CDR3. Trimming shortened V by 4 bases and J by 6 bases, and 6 bases separated the two germline ends. CDR1 and CDR2 from the germline V gene are MNHEY and SVGAGI. This chain's CDR3 is CASSSQDGYTF. CDR3 in DNA: TGTGCCAGCAGTTCGCAGGATGGCTACACCTTC.

The chain has TRBV6-5 and TRBJ2-7; D perhaps matches TRBD2 (7 bases). This CDR3 contains 15 residues. Germline CDR1 MNHEY, CDR2 SVGAGI. The V and J ends lost 5 bases and 2 bases respectively, with 16 bases between them. Here the CDR3 DNA reads TGTGCCAGCAGTCCCTGGGGAGGGGGAGCCTACGAGCAGTACTTC. Amino acids: CASSPWGGGAYEQYF.

V is TRBV2 and J is TRBJ2-7; D may be TRBD1 (5 bases). Trimming left V 7 bases short and J 1 base short, with 17 bases between. The CDR3 extends over 15 amino acids. Germline CDR1 is SNHLY and CDR2 is FYNNEI. The CDR3 here is CASTPNRFKSYEQYF. The CDR3 DNA is TGTGCCAGCACTCCGAACAGGTTCAAGTCCTACGAGCAGTACTTC. Complete variable domain (other parts from reference TRBV2 and TRBJ2-7): EPEVTQTPSHQVTQMGQEVILRCVPISNHLYFYWYRQILGQKVEFLVSFYNNEISEKSEIFDDQFSVERPDGSNFTLKIRSTKLEDSAMYFCASTPNRFKSYEQYFGPGTRLTVT.

The V call is TRBV5-1, the J call TRBJ2-7; 7 positions match TRBD2. The V and J ends lost 7 bases and 0 bases, in that order; junction bases with no gene match: 4. This CDR3 contains 13 residues. CDR1 and CDR2 (germline): SGHRS, YFSETQ. The CDR3 region has the DNA TGCGCCAGCTGTCGGGGGGACTCCTACGAGCAGTACTTC. Translation: CASCRGDSYEQYF.

The chain has TRBV18 and TRBJ2-2; no reliable D call. The V end was cut by 2 bases, the J end by 1 base, with 8 bases between. The CDR3 has 15 amino acids. The V gene's germline CDR1 is KGHSH and CDR2 LQKENI. CDR3 in DNA: TGTGCCAGCTCACCAACGACCCAGAACACCGGGGAGCTGTTTTTT. This gives the protein CASSPTTQNTGELFF.

This sequence joins TRBV6-2 or TRBV6-3 and TRBJ2-3; 9 bases align to TRBD1. Per germline, CDR1 MNHEY and CDR2 SVGEGT. The CDR3 contains 16 residues. The V gene end was trimmed by 4 bases and the J gene end by 0 bases; junction bases not matched to a gene: 5. The CDR3 nucleotides are TGTGCCAGCAGTTCCGGGACAGGGAAAAGCACAGATACGCAGTATTTT. Translating it yields CASSSGTGKSTDTQYF.

V and J are TRBV13 and TRBJ2-3, with D uncertain. The germline V and J ends were trimmed by 8 bases and 2 bases, with 14 bases remaining between them. In germline, CDR1 is PRHDT, CDR2 FYEKMQ (reference sequence). The CDR3 has 14 residues. The CDR3 loop reads CASSLGFNTDTQYF. The CDR3 DNA sequence: TGTGCCAGCTCTTTGGGTTTTAACACAGATACGCAGTATTTT.

V gene TRBV5-4 combines with J gene TRBJ1-1; a possible D gene is TRBD1 (5 bases). V was trimmed by 2 bases and J by 0 bases, leaving 11 bases between them. This CDR3 contains 15 residues. The germline V gene has CDR1 SGHNT and CDR2 YYREEE (reference sequence). The CDR3 is CASSFMGELNTEAFF. The CDR3 coding sequence is TGTGCCAGCAGCTTTATGGGGGAGTTGAACACTGAAGCTTTCTTT. The full variable domain, its missing parts supplied by reference TRBV5-4 and TRBJ1-1, is ETGVTQSPTHLIKTRGQQVTLRCSSQSGHNTVSWYQQALGQGPQFIFQYYREEENGRGNFPPRFSGLQFPNYSSELNVNALELDDSALYLCASSFMGELNTEAFFGQGTRLTVV.

The chain links TRBV3-1 (or the pseudogene TRBV3-2) to TRBJ2-2; no clear D. CDR3 length: 15 residues. The germline V and J ends were trimmed by 4 bases and 4 bases, with 13 bases remaining between them. Germline CDR1 LGHDT, CDR2 YNNKEL (reference sequence). The CDR3 DNA reads TGTGCCAGCAGCCTCATCGAGAGAACCACCGGGGAGCTGTTTTTT. Translated: CASSLIERTTGELFF.

V and J are TRBV9 and TRBJ1-3; tentative D call: TRBD1 (5 bases). Trimming left V 4 bases short and J 0 bases short, with 11 bases between. Germline V gives CDR1 SGDLS, CDR2 YYNGEE. This CDR3 is built from 15 residues. In DNA, the CDR3 is TGTGCCAGCAGCCCTCAGGGTAACTCTGGAAACACCATATATTTT. This encodes CASSPQGNSGNTIYF. The whole variable domain, filled in from reference TRBV9 and TRBJ1-3, reads DSGVTQTPKHLITATGQRVTLRCSPRSGDLSVYWYQQSLDQGLQFLIQYYNGEERAKGNILERFSAQQFPDLHSELNLSSLELGDSALYFCASSPQGNSGNTIYFGEGSWLTVV.

In this sample, this clone turned up once. V and J are TRBV5-1 and TRBJ1-3; D is unresolved. The V and J ends lost 7 bases and 0 bases respectively, with 14 bases between them. Germline V gives CDR1 SGHRS, CDR2 YFSETQ. This CDR3 contains 15 residues. This CDR3 is CASRPEASSGNTIYF. CDR3 DNA sequence: TGCGCCAGCCGGCCGGAGGCGAGCTCTGGAAACACCATATATTTT.

The chain couples TRBV28 to TRBJ2-1; maybe TRBD1 (7 bases). The CDR3 loop spans 15 amino acids. Germline assignment: CDR1 MDHEN and CDR2 SYDVKM. The germline V and J ends were trimmed by 6 bases and 2 bases, with 14 bases remaining between them. The CDR3 nucleotides read TGTGCCAGCAGCCTCAGGGGGGTGACCTACAATGAGCAGTTCTTC. The encoded protein is CASSLRGVTYNEQFF.

The gene calls are TRBV18 and TRBJ2-7; D is uncertain. The CDR3 is made up of 12 amino acids. CDR1 is KGHSH and CDR2 is LQKENI in the germline V gene. V lost 3 bases, J lost 5 bases, and 8 bases lay in between. The DNA of the CDR3 is TGTGCCAGCTCACCTTCTTCGGACGAGCAGTACTTC. Residues: CASSPSSDEQYF.

The V and J genes are TRBV5-1 and TRBJ2-2, with unresolved D. The germline CDR1 and CDR2 sequences are SGHRS and YFSETQ. This CDR3 spans 11 amino acids. V was cut by 7 bases and J by 5 bases, with 6 bases left in between. The chain's CDR3 is CASGRTGELFF. CDR3 nucleotides: TGCGCCAGCGGACGTACCGGGGAGCTGTTTTTT.

This chain links TRBV5-1 with TRBJ2-2, with D uncertain. CDR1 and CDR2 (germline): SGHRS, YFSETQ. Trimming stripped 0 bases from V and 1 base from J, with 7 bases between. The length of the CDR3 is 15 residues. The CDR3 here is CASSLGQVNTGELFF. Here the CDR3 DNA reads TGCGCCAGCAGCTTGGGTCAGGTGAACACCGGGGAGCTGTTTTTT.